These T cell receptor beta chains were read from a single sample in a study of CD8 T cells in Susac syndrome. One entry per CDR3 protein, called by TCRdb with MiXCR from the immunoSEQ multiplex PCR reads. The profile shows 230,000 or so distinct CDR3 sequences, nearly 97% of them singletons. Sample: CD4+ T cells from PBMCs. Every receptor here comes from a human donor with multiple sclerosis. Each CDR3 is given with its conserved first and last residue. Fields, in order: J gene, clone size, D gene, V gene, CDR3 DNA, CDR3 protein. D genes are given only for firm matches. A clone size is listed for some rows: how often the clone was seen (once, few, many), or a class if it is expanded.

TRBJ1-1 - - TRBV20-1 TGCAGTGCTATGAACACTGAAGCTTTCTTT CSAMNTEAFF
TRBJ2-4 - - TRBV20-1 TGCAGTGCCGCCGGGACTCCTAACATTCAGTACTTC CSAAGTPNIQYF
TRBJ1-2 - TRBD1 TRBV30 TGTGCCGGACACAGGGGTGGGTATGGCTACACCTTC CAGHRGGYGYTF
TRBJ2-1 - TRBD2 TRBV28 TGTGCCAGCAAGGGGCGGGGCGGGAGTGAGCAGTTCTTC CASKGRGGSEQFF
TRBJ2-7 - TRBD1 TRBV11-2 TGTGCCAGCAGCCCAGGGGGCCGCCCCTACGAGCAGTACTTC CASSPGGRPYEQYF
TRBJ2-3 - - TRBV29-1 TGCAGCGCCCGTTCAGGAGGTCCTGGGGATACGCAGTATTTT CSARSGGPGDTQYF
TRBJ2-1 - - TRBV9 TGTGCCAGCAGCGTAGAAGGAGGGGGTGATGAGCAGTTCTTC CASSVEGGGDEQFF
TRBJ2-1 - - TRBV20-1 TGCAGTGCTAGAGGAGGTTTGGGAATCGATGAGCAGTTCTTC CSARGGLGIDEQFF
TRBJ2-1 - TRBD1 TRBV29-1 TGCAGCGTCCGCCGTGGGCAGGGGGTCTATGAGCAGTTCTTC CSVRRGQGVYEQFF
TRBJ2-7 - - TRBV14 TGTGCCAGCAGCCAAGCTCTGGGTCTCATCTACGAGCAGTACTTC CASSQALGLIYEQYF
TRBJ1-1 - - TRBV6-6 TGTGCCAGCAGTTATCCAGGATCAAACACTGAAGCTTTCTTT CASSYPGSNTEAFF
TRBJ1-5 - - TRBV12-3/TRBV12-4 TGTGCCAGCAGCCAGCGAGGGGGGAATCAGCCCCAGCATTTT CASSQRGGNQPQHF
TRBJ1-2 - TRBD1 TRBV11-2 TGTGCCAGCAGCTCCGGGACAGGGTTTGGCTACACCTTC CASSSGTGFGYTF
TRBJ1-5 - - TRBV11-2 TGTGCCAGCAGCTTAGTGCGGGATAAGGGAAGCAATCAGCCCCAGCATTTT CASSLVRDKGSNQPQHF
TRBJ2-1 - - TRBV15 TGTGCCACCAGCAGTAACCAGATCATCAGTTGGGTCAATGAGCAGTTCTTC CATSSNQIISWVNEQFF
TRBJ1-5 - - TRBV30 TGTGCCTGGAGTGTAGGGAGCCGGTATAGCAATCAGCCCCAGCATTTT CAWSVGSRYSNQPQHF
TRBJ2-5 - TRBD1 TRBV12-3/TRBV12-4 TGTGCCAGCAGACCTGACAGGGGGGGTTCGTCTCCGACCCAGTACTTC CASRPDRGGSSPTQYF
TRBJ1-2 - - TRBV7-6 TGTGCCAGCAGCTTACCACCACTGACGGACCGCTGCTATGGCTACACCTTC CASSLPPLTDRCYGYTF
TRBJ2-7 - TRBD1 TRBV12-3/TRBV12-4 TGTGCCAGCAGTCACGACAGGGGTCCCCTCTACGAGCAGTACTTC CASSHDRGPLYEQYF
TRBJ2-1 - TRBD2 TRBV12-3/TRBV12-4 TGTGCCAGCAGTTTAGCGAGCGGGAGCTGGGAGCAGTTCTTC CASSLASGSWEQFF
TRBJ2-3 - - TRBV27 TGTGCCAGCAGGGGGCGGCAAGATACGCAGTATTTT CASRGRQDTQYF
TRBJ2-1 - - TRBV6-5 TGTGCCAGCACGGCGGGACGCTACAATGAGCAGTTCTTC CASTAGRYNEQFF
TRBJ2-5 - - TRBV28 TGTGCCAGCAGTCCCGGGGCTTCTCATAGGGGAGAGACCCAGTACTTC CASSPGASHRGETQYF
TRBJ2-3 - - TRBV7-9 TGTGCCAGCAGCTTATCTGCCTCGGGGGATACGCAGTATTTT CASSLSASGDTQYF
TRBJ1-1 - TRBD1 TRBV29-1 TGCAGCGTCCTAAACAGGACAGGGAGATTTGAAGCTTTCTTT CSVLNRTGRFEAFF
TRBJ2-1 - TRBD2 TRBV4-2 TGTGCCAGCAGCCAAGCGGGAGGATTCAATGAGCAGTTCTTC CASSQAGGFNEQFF
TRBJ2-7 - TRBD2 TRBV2 TGTGCCAGCAGGCCGGGAGGTGGTTGGGAGCAGTACTTC CASRPGGGWEQYF
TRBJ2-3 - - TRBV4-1 TGCGCCAGCAGCCAAGGGATCGGGGGGCAAGCGGCAGATACGCAGTATTTT CASSQGIGGQAADTQYF
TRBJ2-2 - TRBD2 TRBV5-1 TGCGCCAGCGAAGCGGGAGACGTAACCGGGGAGCTGTTTTTT CASEAGDVTGELFF
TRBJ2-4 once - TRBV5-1 TGCGCCAGCAGCGCGGCGACCGGTTTCAAAAACATTCAGTACTTC CASSAATGFKNIQYF
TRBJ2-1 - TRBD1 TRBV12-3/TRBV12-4 TGTGCCAGCAGTTTAGCGCAGGGGGCGGCAAATGAGCAGTTCTTC CASSLAQGAANEQFF
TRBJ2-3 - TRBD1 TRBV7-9 TGTGCCAGCAGCTCCCACGAACGGGACAGGTTCACAGATACGCAGTATTTT CASSSHERDRFTDTQYF
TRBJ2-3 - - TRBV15 TGTGCCACCAGCAGACAGTCCACAGATACGCAGTATTTT CATSRQSTDTQYF
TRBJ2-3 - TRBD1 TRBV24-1 TGTGCCACCAGTGGTGCGGGACAGGGGGTTAAAGATACGCAGTATTTT CATSGAGQGVKDTQYF
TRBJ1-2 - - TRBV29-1 TGCAGCGGCAGGGATTTTGGCTATGGCTACACCTTC CSGRDFGYGYTF
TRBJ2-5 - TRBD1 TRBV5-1 TGCGCCAGCAGCCCGAGGACAGGCGAAGAGACCCAGTACTTC CASSPRTGEETQYF
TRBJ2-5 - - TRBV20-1 TGCAGTGCTAGAGATAGCCTAGCGACAGCCTCCTCACAAGAGACCCAGTACTTC CSARDSLATASSQETQYF
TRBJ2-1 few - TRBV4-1 TGCGCCAGCGGGAGGGGGGGGAATGAGCAGTTCTTC CASGRGGNEQFF
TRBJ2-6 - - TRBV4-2 TGTGCCAGCAGCCAACCACAGGGTTTGTCAGGGGCCAACGTCCTGACTTTC CASSQPQGLSGANVLTF
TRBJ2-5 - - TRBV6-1 TGTGCCAGCTCAACGTTAGAGACCCAGTACTTC CASSTLETQYF
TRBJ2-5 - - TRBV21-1 TGTGCCAGCAGCAACCCTTTTGAGGGTCTAAAAGAGACCCAGTACTTC CASSNPFEGLKETQYF
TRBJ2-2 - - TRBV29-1 TGCAGCGTTGAAGGATCCGGGGAGCTGTTTTTT CSVEGSGELFF
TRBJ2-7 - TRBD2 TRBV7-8 TGTGCCAGCAGCTTAGGGGGGACTAGCGGGGGCCCCTACGAGCAGTACTTC CASSLGGTSGGPYEQYF
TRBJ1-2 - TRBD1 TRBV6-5 TGTGCCAGCACTGAGGGACAGGGCCGACGGTATGGCTACACCTTC CASTEGQGRRYGYTF
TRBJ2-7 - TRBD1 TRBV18 TGTGCCAGCTCTCGGGACAGGGGGGCCGAGCAGTACTTC CASSRDRGAEQYF
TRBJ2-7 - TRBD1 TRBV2 TGTGCCAGCAGTGTGCAGGGGGCCTACGAGCAGTACTTC CASSVQGAYEQYF
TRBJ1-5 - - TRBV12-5 TGTGCTAGTGGTTTGGAGAGCTCGGAGCCCCAGCATTTT CASGLESSEPQHF
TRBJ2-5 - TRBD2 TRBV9 TGTGCCAGCAGCGTAGGGATAGCGGGAGTCGAAGAGACCCAGTACTTC CASSVGIAGVEETQYF
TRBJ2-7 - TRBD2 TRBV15 TGTGCCACCAGCAAAGCGGGGCGCTCCTACGAGCAGTACTTC CATSKAGRSYEQYF
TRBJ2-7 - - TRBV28 TGTGCCAGCCGTAACGGGGAATCCTACGAGCAGTACTTC CASRNGESYEQYF
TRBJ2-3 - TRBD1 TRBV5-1 TGCGCCAGCAGTCAGGGGGCAGGAACAGATACGCAGTATTTT CASSQGAGTDTQYF
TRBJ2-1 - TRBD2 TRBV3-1 TGTGCCAGCAGCCTTTCCAGGGGGCTAGCGGGGGTCAATGAGCAGTTCTTC CASSLSRGLAGVNEQFF
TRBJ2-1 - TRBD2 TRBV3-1 TGTGCCAGCAGCCAAGAGGGACTAGTTAGCGATGAGCAGTTCTTC CASSQEGLVSDEQFF
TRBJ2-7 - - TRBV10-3 TGTGCCATCAGTGAGGAGACCCCAACCTACGAGCAGTACTTC CAISEETPTYEQYF